This T cell receptor beta chain was observed in a study of blood T cell repertoires in COVID-19. On the study more broadly: The United States, Italy and Spain provided the acute and convalescent COVID-19 samples.

Per the original methods: Estimation of nucleated cell counts relied on the amplification of reference gene primers. TCRdb keeps only in-frame clones here, not all; method: immunoSEQ multiplex PCR. V and J calls plus clone size are reproduced from that table; the DNA served to infer D and trimming. The sample has around 210,000 clones, roughly nine tenths seen once. The CDR3 contains 15 residues. Germline CDR1 is LNHDA and CDR2 is SQIVND (reference sequence). With V trimmed by 4 bases and J by 3 bases, 4 bases remained unmatched. This sequence originates from a woman aged 70-85 years with acute or convalescent COVID-19. Material: peripheral blood. This chain links TRBV19 with TRBJ2-7, with 12 positions matching TRBD2. This chain's CDR3 is CASSTLAGGGYEQYF. The CDR3 nucleotides read TGTGCCAGTAGTACCCTAGCGGGAGGGGGCTACGAGCAGTACTTC.